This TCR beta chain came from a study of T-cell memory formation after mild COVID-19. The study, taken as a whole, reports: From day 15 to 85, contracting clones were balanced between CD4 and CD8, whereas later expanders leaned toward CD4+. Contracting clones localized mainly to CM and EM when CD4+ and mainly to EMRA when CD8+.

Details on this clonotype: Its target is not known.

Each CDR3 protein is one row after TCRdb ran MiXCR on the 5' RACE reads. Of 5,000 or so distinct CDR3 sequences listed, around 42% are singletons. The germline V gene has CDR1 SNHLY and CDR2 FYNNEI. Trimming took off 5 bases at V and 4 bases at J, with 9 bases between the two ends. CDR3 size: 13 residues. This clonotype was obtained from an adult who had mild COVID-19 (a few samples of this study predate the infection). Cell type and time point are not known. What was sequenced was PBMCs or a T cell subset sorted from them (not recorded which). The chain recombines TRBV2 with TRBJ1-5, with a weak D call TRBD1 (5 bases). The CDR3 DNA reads TGTGCCAGCAGTCGGGACCGGAATCAGCCCCAGCATTTT. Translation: CASSRDRNQPQHF.